The following is a T cell receptor (beta chain) sequence with its context. The target antigen is unknown. Profiled with immunoSEQ multiplex PCR; TCRdb holds only in-frame clones, not every one. The sample lists more than 80,000 clones, 75% to 95% occurring once. This entry belongs to a study of OX40 agonist ivuxolimab in advanced cancers. Study details: Patients were dosed intravenously with ivuxolimab at 0.01 to 10 mg/kg every 2 weeks. In three patients, partial responses were observed, one with hepatocellular carcinoma and two with cutaneous melanoma.

Findings and limits, study-wide: Low normalized T-cell clonal expansion also characterized some of the nonresponders.

With V trimmed by 5 bases and J by 2 bases, 6 bases remained unmatched. Germline CDR1 reads SGHRS; CDR2 reads YFSETQ. The CDR3 loop spans 14 amino acids. Material: CD4+ or CD8+ T cells sorted from blood, obtained in a trial of the OX40 agonist ivuxolimab. This receptor was identified in an adult with an advanced solid tumor such as melanoma, head and neck, liver or kidney cancer. The chain couples TRBV5-1 to TRBJ2-7; 8 nucleotides line up with TRBD2. The CDR3 DNA is TGCGCCAGCAGTGTAGCGGGGACCCCCTACGAGCAGTACTTC. Residues: CASSVAGTPYEQYF.